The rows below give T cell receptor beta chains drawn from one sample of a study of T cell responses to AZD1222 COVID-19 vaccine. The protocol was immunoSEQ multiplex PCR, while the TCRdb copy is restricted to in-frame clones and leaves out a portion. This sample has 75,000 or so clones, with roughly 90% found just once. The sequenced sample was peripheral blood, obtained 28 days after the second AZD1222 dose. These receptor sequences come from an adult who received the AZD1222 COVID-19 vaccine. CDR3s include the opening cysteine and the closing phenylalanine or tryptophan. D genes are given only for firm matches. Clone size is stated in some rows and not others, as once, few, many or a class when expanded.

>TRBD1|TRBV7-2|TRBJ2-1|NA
CASSPDRGEQFF
TGTGCCAGCAGCCCGGACAGGGGGGAGCAGTTCTTC
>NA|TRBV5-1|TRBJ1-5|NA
CARLWTRDQPQHF
TGCGCCAGGCTTTGGACGCGAGATCAGCCCCAGCATTTT
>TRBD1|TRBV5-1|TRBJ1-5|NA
CASSPRQGVQPQHF
TGCGCCAGCAGTCCGAGACAGGGGGTGCAGCCCCAGCATTTT
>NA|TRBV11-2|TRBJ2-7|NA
CASSLLFTYEQYF
TGTGCCAGCAGCTTACTTTTTACCTACGAGCAGTACTTC
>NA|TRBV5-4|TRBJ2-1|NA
CASSSSSAGEQFF
TGTGCCAGCAGTTCCTCTTCGGCGGGTGAGCAGTTCTTC
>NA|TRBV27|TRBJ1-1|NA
CASSLKDRVGTEAFF
TGTGCCAGCAGTTTGAAGGATAGGGTTGGTACTGAAGCTTTCTTT
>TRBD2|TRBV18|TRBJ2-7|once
CASSGRSSGSYEQYF
TGTGCCAGCTCAGGCAGGTCTAGCGGGAGCTACGAGCAGTACTTC
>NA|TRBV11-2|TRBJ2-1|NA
CASSSSLQGSNSYNEQFF
TGTGCCAGCAGCTCCTCCTTACAGGGCTCGAACTCCTACAATGAGCAGTTCTTC
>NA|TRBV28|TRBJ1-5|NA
CASSLANQPQHF
TGTGCCAGCAGTTTAGCCAATCAGCCCCAGCATTTT
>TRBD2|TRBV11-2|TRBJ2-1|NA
CASSLESSGGPFF
TGTGCCAGCAGCTTAGAGTCTAGCGGAGGCCCGTTCTTC
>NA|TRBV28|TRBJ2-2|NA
CASSLRGVNTGELFF
TGTGCCAGCAGTTTAAGAGGTGTCAACACCGGGGAGCTGTTTTTT
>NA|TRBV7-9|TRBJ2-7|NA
CASSWGPPGGYEQYF
TGTGCCAGCAGCTGGGGACCCCCAGGGGGGTACGAGCAGTACTTC
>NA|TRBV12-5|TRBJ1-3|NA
CASGLGGPGNTIYF
TGTGCTAGTGGCCTCGGGGGCCCTGGAAACACCATATATTTT
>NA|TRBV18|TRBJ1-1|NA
CASSPGRGEDTEAFF
TGTGCCAGCTCACCCGGTAGGGGGGAAGACACTGAAGCTTTCTTT
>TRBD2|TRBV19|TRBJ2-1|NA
CASSPLTGTSGRNEQFF
TGTGCCAGTAGTCCTCTCACCGGGACTAGCGGGAGAAATGAGCAGTTCTTC
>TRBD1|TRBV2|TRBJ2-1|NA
CASRMGQGVIYEQFF
TGTGCCAGCAGGATGGGACAGGGCGTGATCTATGAGCAGTTCTTC
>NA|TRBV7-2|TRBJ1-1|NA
CASSSHGGNTEAFF
TGTGCCAGCAGCTCCCACGGGGGGAACACTGAAGCTTTCTTT
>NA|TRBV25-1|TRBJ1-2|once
CASSEDDRRNGYTF
TGTGCCAGCAGTGAGGATGACCGGAGGAATGGCTACACCTTC
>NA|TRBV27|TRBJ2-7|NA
CASGTPRYEQYF
TGTGCCAGCGGGACACCGCGCTACGAGCAGTACTTC
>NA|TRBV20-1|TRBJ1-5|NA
CSARDRAVRYF
TGCAGTGCTAGAGATCGGGCAGTCAGATATTTT
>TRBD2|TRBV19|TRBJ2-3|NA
CASSTLLAGGADTQYF
TGTGCCAGTAGTACCCTCCTAGCGGGAGGGGCGGATACGCAGTATTTT
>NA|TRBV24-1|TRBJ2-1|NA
CATSDRTGGAYNEQFF
TGTGCCACCAGTGACCGGACAGGAGGGGCCTACAATGAGCAGTTCTTC
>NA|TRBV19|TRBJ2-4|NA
CASSAGQLNIQYF
TGTGCCAGTAGTGCCGGACAGTTAAACATTCAGTACTTC
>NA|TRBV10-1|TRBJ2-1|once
CASSESGWGYNEQFF
TGCGCCAGCAGTGAGTCGGGGTGGGGCTACAATGAGCAGTTCTTC
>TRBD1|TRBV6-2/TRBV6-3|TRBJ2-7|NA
CASSYKQGPTYEQYF
TGTGCCAGCAGTTATAAACAGGGGCCCACCTACGAGCAGTACTTC
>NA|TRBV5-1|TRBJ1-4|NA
CASSLVGQGGEKLFF
TGCGCCAGCAGCTTGGTAGGGCAGGGTGGTGAAAAACTGTTTTTT
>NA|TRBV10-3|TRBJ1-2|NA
CAISESGRWAYTF
TGTGCCATCAGTGAGTCAGGTCGCTGGGCCTACACCTTC
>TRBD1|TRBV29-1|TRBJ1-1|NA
CSVPTDRGLNTEAFF
TGCAGCGTTCCTACAGACAGGGGACTGAACACTGAAGCTTTCTTT
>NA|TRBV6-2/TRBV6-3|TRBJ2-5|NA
CASSYRRETQYF
TGTGCCAGCAGTTATCGGCGAGAGACCCAGTACTTC
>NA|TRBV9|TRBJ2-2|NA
CASSPTGLQNTGELFF
TGTGCCAGCAGCCCAACGGGACTCCAGAACACCGGGGAGCTGTTTTTT
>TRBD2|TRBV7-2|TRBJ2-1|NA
CASSGPLASTYNEQFF
TGTGCCAGCAGCGGCCCACTAGCGAGCACCTACAATGAGCAGTTCTTC
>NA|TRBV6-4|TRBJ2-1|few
CASSAPVPAYNEQFF
TGTGCCAGCAGTGCCCCGGTTCCGGCCTACAATGAGCAGTTCTTC
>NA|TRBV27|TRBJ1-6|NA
CASSTQGPLNSPLHF
TGTGCCAGCAGTACGCAGGGGCCGCTCAATTCACCCCTCCACTTT
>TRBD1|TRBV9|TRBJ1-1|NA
CASSGADGPGTGREAFF
TGTGCCAGCAGCGGAGCAGACGGACCCGGGACAGGGAGAGAAGCTTTCTTT
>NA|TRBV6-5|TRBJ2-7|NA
CASSPSAQGEQYF
TGTGCCAGCAGTCCCTCCGCGCAGGGCGAGCAGTACTTC
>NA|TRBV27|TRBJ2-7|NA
CASIYSVSYEQYF
TGTGCCAGCATCTATTCGGTATCCTACGAGCAGTACTTC
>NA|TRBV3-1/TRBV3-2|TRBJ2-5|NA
CASSQDPRGQETQYF
TGTGCCAGCAGCCAAGACCCCCGGGGACAAGAGACCCAGTACTTC
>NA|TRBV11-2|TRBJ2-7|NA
CASSVSSGAGGYEQYF
TGTGCCAGCAGCGTATCTTCCGGGGCAGGAGGTTACGAGCAGTACTTC
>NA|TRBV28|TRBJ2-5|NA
CASSLYQGNRETQYF
TGTGCCAGCAGCCTGTACCAGGGAAACCGTGAGACCCAGTACTTC
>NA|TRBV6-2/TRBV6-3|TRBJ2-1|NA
CASSGFISYNEQFF
TGTGCCAGCAGTGGGTTCATCTCCTACAATGAGCAGTTCTTC
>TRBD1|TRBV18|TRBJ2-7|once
CASSPGTGGDEQYF
TGTGCCAGCTCACCTGGGACAGGGGGCGACGAGCAGTACTTC
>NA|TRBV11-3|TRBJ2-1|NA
CASSLTSSYNEQFF
TGTGCCAGCAGCTTAACAAGCTCCTACAATGAGCAGTTCTTC
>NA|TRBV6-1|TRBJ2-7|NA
CASSFGSSPYEQYF
TGTGCCAGCAGTTTTGGTTCCTCGCCTTACGAGCAGTACTTC
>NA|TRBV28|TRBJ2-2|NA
CASSLWGSTGELFF
TGTGCCAGCAGTTTATGGGGGTCCACCGGGGAGCTGTTTTTT
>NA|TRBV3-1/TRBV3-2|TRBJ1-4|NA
CASSPREGPNEKLFF
TGTGCCAGCAGCCCTCGAGAGGGCCCTAATGAAAAACTGTTTTTT